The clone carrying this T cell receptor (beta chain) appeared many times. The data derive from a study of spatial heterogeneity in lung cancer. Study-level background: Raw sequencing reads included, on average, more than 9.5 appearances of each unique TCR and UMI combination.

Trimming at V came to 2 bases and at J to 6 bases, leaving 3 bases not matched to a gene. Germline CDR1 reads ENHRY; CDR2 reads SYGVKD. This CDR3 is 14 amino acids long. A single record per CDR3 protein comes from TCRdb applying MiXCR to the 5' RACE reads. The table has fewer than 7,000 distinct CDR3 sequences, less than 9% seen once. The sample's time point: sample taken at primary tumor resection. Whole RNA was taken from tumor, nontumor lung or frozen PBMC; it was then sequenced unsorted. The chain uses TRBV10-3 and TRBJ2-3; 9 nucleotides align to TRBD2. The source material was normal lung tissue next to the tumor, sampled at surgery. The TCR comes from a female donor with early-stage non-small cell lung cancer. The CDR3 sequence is CAISEASGVDTQYF. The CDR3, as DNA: TGTGCCATCAGTGAGGCTAGCGGGGTGGATACGCAGTATTTT.